Reported below is one T cell receptor (beta chain). It lacks a known antigen. The data belong to a study of cytomegalovirus exposure and HLA in healthy donors (dated by TCRdb to about 2017). With regard to the full study: An earlier analysis of approximately 640 of the donors reported 250 to 300 Gb of sequence data and some 120 million unique TCR beta sequences from some 180 million T cells. An early release covering roughly 640 HLA-typed donors comprised about 300 gigabases of sequencing data and 85 million to 100 million unique TCR sequences. Of the 350 to 450 genotyped donors, about 80% fell in the genetic ancestry cluster associated with self-reported Caucasian donors. The study aimed to test whether signatures of past pathogen exposure could be identified by cataloging public T cell receptors. The study used immunosequencing to profile the T cell repertoires of 666 subjects and linked those repertoires to cytomegalovirus serostatus. A separate validation cohort of 100 to 150 different subjects was used in addition to the roughly 700-subject first cohort. The study combined high-throughput TCR immunosequencing, statistical association of individual TCRs with disease status, and machine learning to predict cytomegalovirus infection status. A later analysis re-examined previously published TCR beta repertoires from about 670 donors and added high-resolution HLA genotyping to investigate patterns of TCR occurrence. The later analysis used no new phenotypic data to find candidate immune exposures, relying instead on TCR beta sequences and their occurrence across donors. To decide whether each TCR beta V gene segment behaved as functional or pseudogenic, an earlier analysis of fewer than 750 of the donors relied on high-throughput TCR beta sequencing. Donor age, sex, ethnicity and CMV serostatus were compiled together with the repertoire data. A later genetic analysis took genome-wide SNP genotypes for about three fifths of the 666 donors and used that subset as a discovery cohort. Every repertoire in the discovery cohort had been generated on one and the same sequencing platform. HLA typing covered class I and class II loci at four-digit resolution. Typing coverage varied by locus: about 620-640 donors for A, B, C, DRB1 and DQB1; roughly 510 for DQA1; more than 600 for DPA1; approximately 490 for DPB1. Roughly five DR-DQ haplotypes were handled as single units for association and clustering because linkage in the cohort was strong. Among a few hundred genotyped donors of the cohort, an average of about 240,000 unique TCR beta nucleotide sequences were sequenced per donor, around 20% of them non-productive.

The cohort was made up of about 610 healthy bone marrow donors. All cohort members were sampled while nominally healthy, although unrecorded immune exposures were likely present. The donor tested CMV seronegative and was one of the 352 seronegative cohort members. A peripheral blood sample was collected from each donor, and TCR beta sequencing was performed on peripheral blood mononuclear cells. Genomic DNA was extracted from the blood cell samples with the Qiagen DNeasy Blood Extraction Kit. Broader findings and caveats from the paper: The classifier was reported to diagnose cytomegalovirus status with high specificity and sensitivity in both the original cohort and the validation cohort. Broadly in line with IMGT annotations, most TCR beta V segments showed up in productive rearrangements about 87% or about 30% of the time in an earlier analysis of a few hundred of the donors. Across donors, most TCR sequences were observed very rarely, whereas some public TCRs were present in many individuals. Compared with the 666-donor mean, donors in an Asian-associated ancestry cluster had fewer N-insertions in productive TCRs, according to a later genetic analysis. A cluster of highly shared sequence variants was judged likely to represent a technical artifact of the sequencing pipeline. In a later analysis, HLA-associated TCR beta chains were found to be more clonally expanded and to have lower generation probabilities than equally common non-associated chains. Three of the identified cytomegalovirus-associated TCR beta chains were confirmed in vitro to be specific for cytomegalovirus antigens. Sequencing depth was assumed to be roughly uniform across donors in the presence/absence analyses, though that assumption may not hold. In this cohort, only TCR beta chains were sequenced, and detectable features were limited by the absence of alpha or paired-chain data. Linkage disequilibrium might explain the correlated functional status among segregating V segments, but an unknown experimental factor could not be excluded. It was suggested by the authors that the approach could potentially be generalized to other disease states and immunological phenotypes. Immune exposure information for the cohort was limited to CMV serostatus. Because the 87-base-pair reads could not distinguish some IMGT-functional V segments, including TRBV6-2 and TRBV6-3, those segments were excluded. Because counts were too low, about 18 rarely observed V segments, including chromosome 9 orphons, were left out of the earlier analysis of some 640 of the donors. Assigning TCR associations to individual alleles was difficult when HLA alleles, especially DR and DQ, strongly co-occurred. Most CMV-associated TCR beta chains appeared to be HLA-restricted in a later analysis, and the HLA associations seemed to be driven largely by CMV exposure. Because HLA typing was unavailable for some donors at each locus, only the typed subset was used in association tests. A further reported finding was that TCR beta sequences accurately predicted the HLA-A and HLA-B alleles for most subjects in the first cohort. A later genetic analysis associated a missense DCLRE1C variant with V-gene and J-gene trimming of TCR beta chains, and an independent cohort replicated the association. According to a later analysis, parvovirus B19, influenza, CMV and Epstein-Barr virus appeared linked to several top co-occurrence clusters. The study listed 164 TCR beta chains as associated with cytomegalovirus. At a false discovery rate of 0.05, a later analysis linked 16,951 TCR beta sequences to specific HLA alleles. A later analysis found that TCR association rates varied across HLA loci, with DRB1 alleles showing the most associated TCRs and HLA-C alleles the fewest.

The method was the immunoSEQ multiplex PCR assay. A mixture of 60 forward primers for TCR Vbeta segments and 13 reverse primers for TCR Jbeta segments was used in the multiplex PCR. A multiplex PCR assay on genomic DNA amplified the CDR3 region of rearranged TCR beta genes. Amplified TCR beta libraries were sequenced as 87-base-pair reads on the Illumina HiSeq System. On the authors' methods: In a later analysis, tens of millions of unique TCR beta chains were counted across the 650 to 750 repertoires, and around 10 million of these chains were shared by at least two donors. A nearest-neighbor algorithm error-corrected the raw reads and collapsed the reads into unique sequences, merging closely related sequences to remove PCR and sequencing errors. Alignment of CDR3 sequences to IMGT reference sequences was used to assign V, D and J gene segments. For a sequence to be retained, at least a six-nucleotide match to both a V gene segment and a J gene segment was required. Rearrangements were called productive when the CDR3 lacked stop codons and stayed in frame with V and J; all others were non-productive. CDR3 was defined according to IMGT convention as the region running from the second conserved V-encoded cysteine to the conserved J-encoded phenylalanine. Sequences without an unambiguous match to a single V gene segment were excluded from the earlier analysis of 500 to 700 of the donors. In an earlier analysis of 587 of the donors, a V segment was called functional when productive rearrangements were above 56.7%, and segregating when the standard deviation between donors exceeded 5%. To diagnose cytomegalovirus status from the catalog of TCR beta chain sequences, a statistical classification framework was built. A later analysis assigned V and J genes by comparing TCR nucleotide sequences with IMGT/GENE-DB human TR gene sequences. Using the TCRdist pipeline, a later analysis assigned CDR3 sequences along with most-parsimonious VDJ recombination scenarios. A later analysis defined each TCR beta chain by its CDR3 amino acid sequence plus V-gene family, and excluded reads lacking a unique V-gene family. In a later analysis, 500 to 650 highly shared, low-generation-probability nucleotide sequences were removed to address suspected cross-contamination and a sequencing artifact. For each public chain, a later analysis derived a clonal expansion index from normalized ranks of inferred template counts within each repertoire. A later analysis computed generation probabilities with a VDJ recombination model fitted to out-of-frame rearrangements, and checked the results against IGoR. In a later analysis, TCR-TCR, TCR-HLA and TCR-CMV co-occurrence was scored with hypergeometric tests, and a repertoire-size bias correction was applied to TCR pairs. False discovery rates were estimated in a later analysis by permuting HLA or CMV assignments 20 times. In a later analysis, co-occurring TCRs were grouped using DBSCAN, and TCRdist sequence similarity was added for clustering within HLA-allele-positive subsets. Co-occurrence clustering excluded repertoires with fewer than 30,000 or more than 120,000 public chains, plus five with anomalous nucleotide sharing. TCRdb retrieved this table from immuneACCESS and kept in-frame rearrangements only. Not all clones are present; in checked studies, unresolved V genes account for under half, and no reason is known for the remainder. V and J calls and clone size come straight from that table; D and trimming were deduced from the DNA. The sample's clone listing holds about 130,000 clones. The ten largest account for approximately 1.9% of the sample.

The CDR3 spans 12 residues, from the cysteine through the phenylalanine. Only the CDR3 part of the read is kept: 36 bases, read in frame from the first base. At the junction V is shortened by 3 bases and J by 6 bases; bases outside the gene matches: 2. As encoded in the germline V gene, CDR1 is SGHRS while CDR2 is YFSETQ. The sequence was obtained from a woman aged 60-70 years in good health and CMV-seronegative. This chain is built from TRBV5-1 and TRBJ1-1; TRBD1 matches 7 bases in the middle. The source material was PBMCs. The sequence in DNA is TGCGCCAGCAGCTCGGGGACAGCTGAAGCTTTCTTT. It encodes CASSSGTAEAFF.